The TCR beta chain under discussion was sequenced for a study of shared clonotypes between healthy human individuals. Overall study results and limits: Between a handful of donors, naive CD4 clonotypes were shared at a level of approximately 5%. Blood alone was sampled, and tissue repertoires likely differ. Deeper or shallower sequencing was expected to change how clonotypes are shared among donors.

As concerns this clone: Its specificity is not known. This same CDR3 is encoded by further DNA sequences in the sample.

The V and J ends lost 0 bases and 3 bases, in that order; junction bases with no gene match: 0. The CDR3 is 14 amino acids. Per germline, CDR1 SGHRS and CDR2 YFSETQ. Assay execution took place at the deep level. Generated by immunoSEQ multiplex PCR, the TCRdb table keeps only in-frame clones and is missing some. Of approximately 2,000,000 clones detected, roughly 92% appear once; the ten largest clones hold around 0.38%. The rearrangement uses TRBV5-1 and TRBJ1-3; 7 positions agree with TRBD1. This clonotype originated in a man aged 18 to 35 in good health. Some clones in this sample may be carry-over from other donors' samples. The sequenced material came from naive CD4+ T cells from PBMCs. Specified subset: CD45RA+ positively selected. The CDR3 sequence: CASSLGTGGNTIYF. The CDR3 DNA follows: TGCGCCAGCAGCTTGGGGACAGGTGGAAACACCATATATTTT.